The next 24 T cell receptor beta chains were all read from a single sample in a study of T cells in Graves' hyperthyroidism and ophthalmopathy (dated by TCRdb to the late 2010s). The library relied on multiplex PCR. Sequencing was performed on an Illumina HiSeq 2000. Amplification of TCR beta CDR3 regions was carried out from RNA transcripts. For the first round of RT-PCR on the TCR CDR3, the HTBI primer set was used together with the Qiagen OneStep RT-PCR kit. TCRdb passed the public sequencing reads through fastp at Q25 and MiXCR, retaining productive beta sequences. One record per CDR3 amino acid sequence lists the most common genes and DNA. The table for this sample lists fewer than 450,000 distinct CDR3 sequences; about 18% of them were counted only once. In total, the top ten clones hold more than 30% of the sample. Sequencing was performed on blood. All receptors come from a young woman with Graves' hyperthyroidism that later progressed to Graves' ophthalmopathy.

The chain couples TRBV10-1 to TRBJ2-2; perhaps D is TRBD1 or TRBD2 (5 bases each). The CDR3 consists of 13 residues. Trimming stripped 4 bases from V and 6 bases from J, with 9 bases between. Germline V gene sequence: CDR1 WNHNN, CDR2 SYGVQD (reference sequence). CDR3 loop: CASSGDQAGELFF. The CDR3 DNA reads as TGCGCCAGCAGTGGGGACCAGGCCGGGGAGCTGTTTTTT.

This clonotype was found a few times. The rearrangement links TRBV29-1 to TRBJ1-2; possibly TRBD1 for D (5 bases). The CDR3 sequence is 12 residues long. The germline CDR1 and CDR2 sequences are SQVTM and ANQGSEA. Trimming removed 2 bases at V and 5 bases at J, with 9 bases between. The CDR3 bases are TGCAGCGTTGAAACAGGCGGATATGGCTACACCTTC. It translates to CSVETGGYGYTF. Full variable domain (missing parts from reference TRBV29-1 and TRBJ1-2): SAVISQKPSRDICQRGTSLTIQCQVDSQVTMMFWYRQQPGQSLTLIATANQGSEATYESGFVIDKFPISRPNLTFSTLTVSNMSPEDSSIYLCSVETGGYGYTFGSGTRLTVV.

This clonotype was seen ten or more times. The chain uses TRBV7-6 and TRBJ2-5, with D possibly TRBD2 on 6 matching bases. The CDR3 is 16 amino acids. Germline CDR1 and CDR2: SGHVS and FNYEAQ. Between the trimmed V and J ends, which lost 8 bases and 4 bases, there was a span of 23 bases. CDR3 sequence reads: CASGAGRFSIGETQYF. CDR3 nucleotide sequence: TGTGCCAGCGGGGCGGGGCGGTTTTCGATCGGAGAGACCCAGTACTTC.

This clonotype appeared many times. The chain uses TRBV2 and TRBJ2-2; D perhaps matches TRBD2 (6 bases). V lost 6 bases, J lost 0 bases, and 8 bases lay in between. CDR1 is SNHLY and CDR2 is FYNNEI in the germline V gene. The CDR3 contains 14 residues. The CDR3 spells CASRGRPNTGELFF. In DNA form, the CDR3 reads TGTGCCAGCAGAGGGAGGCCGAACACCGGGGAGCTGTTTTTT. Full variable domain (remainder filled in from reference TRBV2 and TRBJ2-2): EPEVTQTPSHQVTQMGQEVILRCVPISNHLYFYWYRQILGQKVEFLVSFYNNEISEKSEIFDDQFSVERPDGSNFTLKIRSTKLEDSAMYFCASRGRPNTGELFFGEGSRLTVL.

At least ten counts were recorded for this clonotype. V gene TRBV28 combines with J gene TRBJ1-2, with unresolved D. Germline V lookup: CDR1 MDHEN, CDR2 SYDVKM. The V and J ends lost 3 bases and 7 bases respectively, with 12 bases between them. This CDR3 is 13 amino acids long. The CDR3 loop reads CASSFSYDAGYTF. In DNA form, the CDR3 reads TGTGCCAGCAGTTTTAGTTACGACGCTGGCTACACCTTC.

As DNA, the CDR3 is TGTGCCAGTAGGAGGGACAGGGGGTCCTATGGCTACACCTTC. It encodes CASRRDRGSYGYTF. The chain is built from TRBV19 and TRBJ1-2; 11 bases agree with TRBD1. This CDR3 has 14 amino acids. Germline lookup yields CDR1 LNHDA and CDR2 SQIVND (reference sequence). V gave up 6 bases and J gave up 4 bases; unmatched junction bases: 4.

The chain employs TRBV20-1 and TRBJ2-7; a possible D gene is TRBD1 (6 bases). V lost 3 bases to trimming and J lost 4 bases, with 13 bases between them. The germline V gene encodes CDR1 DFQATT and CDR2 SNEGSKA (reference sequence). The CDR3 runs 13 residues. The CDR3 region has the DNA TGCAGTGCTAGTAAGACAGGAACTTACGAGCAGTACTTC. Its protein is CSASKTGTYEQYF.

The chain has TRBV19 and TRBJ2-5; TRBD2 is a possible D gene (6 bases). V was cut by 2 bases and J by 7 bases, with 23 bases left in between. Germline lookup yields CDR1 LNHDA and CDR2 SQIVND (reference sequence). There are 17 residues in the CDR3. CDR3 sequence reads: CASSITAGGDDRVTQYF. The CDR3 nucleotides read TGTGCCAGTAGTATAACGGCTGGCGGGGACGATCGGGTGACCCAGTACTTC.

This clonotype was seen only a few times. For the CDR3, the DNA is TGTGCCAGCAGTGAAAGCGGGAGGCTTACGCAGTATTTT. Protein: CASSESGRLTQYF. J is TRBJ2-3 and V is TRBV2, with 9 bases that match TRBD2. Germline loops: CDR1 SNHLY, CDR2 FYNNEI. The V gene end was trimmed by 2 bases and the J gene end by 8 bases; junction bases not matched to a gene: 2. This CDR3 comprises 13 residues.

The V and J genes are TRBV5-1 and TRBJ2-6; D is unresolved. Trimming left V 4 bases short and J 1 base short, with 9 bases between. CDR1 is SGHRS, CDR2 YFSETQ, per germline. The CDR3 has 15 amino acids. The CDR3 sequence is CASSHKESGANVLTF. CDR3 nucleotides: TGCGCCAGCAGCCATAAGGAATCTGGGGCCAACGTCCTGACTTTC.

This chain uses TRBV19 with TRBJ2-3; 9 bases agree with TRBD2. This CDR3 region has 17 residues. Germline-derived CDR1 and CDR2 are LNHDA and SQIVND (reference sequence). The junction had 14 bases not matched to a gene; V was cut back by 4 bases and J by 6 bases. In nucleotides, the CDR3 is TGTGCCAGTAGTACGTATTCTTTAGCGGGAGAGGGCGATACGCAGTATTTT. It codes for CASSTYSLAGEGDTQYF.

This clonotype was observed at least ten times. V and J are TRBV12-3 or TRBV12-4 and TRBJ1-2, with unresolved D. CDR3 size: 12 residues. V was cut by 6 bases and J by 13 bases, with 18 bases left in between. The CDR3 region is CASRSLRIDLTF. In DNA form, the CDR3 reads TGTGCCAGCAGATCCCTCCGGATAGACCTCACCTTC.

The chain recombines TRBV24-1 with TRBJ2-1; 14 bases match TRBD2. CDR1 and CDR2 (germline): KGHDR, SFDVKD. This CDR3 is built from 17 residues. V gave up 4 bases and J gave up 3 bases; unmatched junction bases: 4. CDR3 bases: TGTGCCACCAGTGAACCCGGGACTAGCGGGAGCTACAATGAGCAGTTCTTC. This codes for CATSEPGTSGSYNEQFF.

The chain recombines TRBV7-6 with TRBJ2-7, with TRBD1 identical over 7 bases. With 3 bases clipped from V and 7 bases from J, the junction kept 3 bases outside the gene matches. CDR3 size: 12 residues. Germline V gives CDR1 SGHVS, CDR2 FNYEAQ. For the CDR3, the DNA is TGTGCCAGCAGCTTGGGACAGCGGGAGCAGTACTTC. This sequence encodes CASSLGQREQYF.

The rearrangement uses TRBV5-6 and TRBJ1-4, with TRBD1 identical over 7 bases. The trim removed 0 bases at V and 6 bases at J, leaving 2 bases unmatched. The CDR3 totals 14 residues. Germline V gives CDR1 SGHDT, CDR2 YYEEEE. CDR3 amino acids: CASSLGQGDEKLFF. In nucleotides, the CDR3 is TGTGCCAGCAGCTTGGGACAGGGTGATGAAAAACTGTTTTTT.

The rearrangement uses TRBV2 and TRBJ2-5; 7 positions match TRBD2. Trimming at V came to 6 bases and at J to 7 bases, leaving 2 bases not matched to a gene. This CDR3 has 11 amino acids. Germline V gene sequence: CDR1 SNHLY, CDR2 FYNNEI. The DNA for the CDR3 is TGTGCCAGCAGGGGGGGGGGGACCCAGTACTTC. Protein: CASRGGGTQYF.

Many counts were recorded for this clonotype. This chain joins TRBV2 and TRBJ1-2; D is unresolved. The germline V gene has CDR1 SNHLY and CDR2 FYNNEI. V lost 5 bases and J 0 bases, leaving 10 bases between the germline ends. The CDR3 sequence is 14 residues long. CDR3 nucleotide sequence: TGTGCCAGCAGTTTCCAGCCGACTAACTATGGCTACACCTTC. This translates into CASSFQPTNYGYTF. The entire variable domain, with the rest obtained from reference TRBV2 and TRBJ1-2, is as follows: EPEVTQTPSHQVTQMGQEVILRCVPISNHLYFYWYRQILGQKVEFLVSFYNNEISEKSEIFDDQFSVERPDGSNFTLKIRSTKLEDSAMYFCASSFQPTNYGYTFGSGTRLTVV.

This clonotype was observed at least ten times. This chain joins TRBV9 and TRBJ2-3; D may correspond to TRBD1 or TRBD2 (7 bases each). The germline V gene encodes CDR1 SGDLS and CDR2 YYNGEE. V lost 0 bases, J lost 4 bases, and 15 bases lay in between. The length of the CDR3 is 16 residues. CDR3 protein: CASSVAGRGGADTQYF. In nucleotides, the CDR3 is TGTGCCAGCAGCGTAGCTGGCAGGGGGGGTGCAGATACGCAGTATTTT.

CDR3 nucleotide sequence: TGTGCCAGCAGTTCGTCATTAGCGGGAGGCCTAAATGAGCAGTACTTC. Protein sequence: CASSSSLAGGLNEQYF. This sequence joins TRBV27 and TRBJ2-7, with TRBD2 matching 10 bases. Germline V gene sequence: CDR1 MNHEY, CDR2 SMNVEV (reference sequence). With 4 bases clipped from V and 7 bases from J, the junction kept 13 bases outside the gene matches. The CDR3 length is 16 residues.

CDR3 coding DNA: TGCAGTGCTTACCACGGGGGGATCAACGAACTAAACTATGGCTACACCTTC. Amino acids: CSAYHGGINELNYGYTF. V gene TRBV20-1 combines with J gene TRBJ1-2; D is possibly TRBD1 (5 bases). Trimming stripped 5 bases from V and 2 bases from J, with 24 bases between. CDR1 and CDR2 (germline): DFQATT, SNEGSKA (reference sequence). This CDR3 spans 17 amino acids.

This clonotype has a handful of counts. A much larger clone differs by one base, so this may be a read error. This rearrangement joins TRBV5-1 to TRBJ2-3; 10 nucleotides line up with TRBD2. Germline-derived CDR1 and CDR2 are SGHRS and YFSETQ. The CDR3 consists of 18 residues. J was trimmed by 3 bases and V by 3 bases; bases with no gene match: 13. The CDR3 nucleotides are TGCGCCAGCAGCTCTCTAGCGGGAGAGGCGCCAGGAACAGATACGCAGTATTTT. Translating gives CASSSLAGEAPGTDTQYF. Filled out from reference TRBV5-1 and TRBJ2-3, the complete variable domain reads KAGVTQTPRYLIKTRGQQVTLSCSPISGHRSVSWYQQTPGQGLQFLFEYFSETQRNKGNFPGRFSGRQFSNSRSEMNVSTLELGDSALYLCASSSLAGEAPGTDTQYFGPGTRLTVL.

The rearrangement links TRBV29-1 to TRBJ2-3; no definite D call. This CDR3 is built from 13 residues. Germline V gene data show CDR1 as SQVTM and CDR2 as ANQGSEA. V lost 2 bases and J 0 bases, leaving 6 bases between the germline ends. The CDR3 spells CSVELVSTDTQYF. The CDR3 region has the DNA TGCAGCGTTGAATTGGTCAGCACAGATACGCAGTATTTT.

This clonotype was observed a handful of times. This chain links TRBV28 with TRBJ2-1; the D gene is possibly TRBD2 (6 bases). The CDR3 is 17 amino acids. Germline V gives CDR1 MDHEN, CDR2 SYDVKM. Trimming cost V 4 bases and J 6 bases, with 22 bases left between them. CDR3 DNA: TGTGCCAGCAGTTCCCAGGGAGGAGCCCCTAGAGGCAATGAGCAGTTCTTC. Translated: CASSSQGGAPRGNEQFF.

This clonotype appeared a few times. The chain links TRBV20-1 to TRBJ2-7, with D uncertain. Germline assignment: CDR1 DFQATT and CDR2 SNEGSKA (reference sequence). The CDR3 consists of 15 residues. The ends were cut back, 3 bases at V and 6 bases at J, with 21 bases in the middle. Here the CDR3 reads CSASFHSAFFCEQYF. As DNA, the CDR3 is TGCAGTGCTAGTTTCCACAGTGCTTTTTTCTGCGAGCAGTACTTC.